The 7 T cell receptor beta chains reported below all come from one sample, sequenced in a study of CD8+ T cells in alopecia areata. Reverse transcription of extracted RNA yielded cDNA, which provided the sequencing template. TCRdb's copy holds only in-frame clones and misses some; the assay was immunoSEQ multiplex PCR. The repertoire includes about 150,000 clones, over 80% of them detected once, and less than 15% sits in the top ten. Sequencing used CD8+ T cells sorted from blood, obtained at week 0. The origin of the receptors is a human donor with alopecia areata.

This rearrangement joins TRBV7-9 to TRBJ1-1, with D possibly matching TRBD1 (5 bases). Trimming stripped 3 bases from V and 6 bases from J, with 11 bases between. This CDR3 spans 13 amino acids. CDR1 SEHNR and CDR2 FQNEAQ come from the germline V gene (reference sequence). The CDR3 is CASSFPGRPEAFF. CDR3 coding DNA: TGTGCCAGCAGCTTCCCGGGGCGACCTGAAGCTTTCTTT.

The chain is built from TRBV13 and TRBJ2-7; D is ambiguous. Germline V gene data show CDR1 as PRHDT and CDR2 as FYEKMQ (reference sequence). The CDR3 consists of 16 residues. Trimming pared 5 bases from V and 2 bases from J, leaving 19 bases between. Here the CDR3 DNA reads TGTGCCAGCAGCCCCCGGTCGGAAGGACGGCCCTACGAGCAGTACTTC. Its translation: CASSPRSEGRPYEQYF.

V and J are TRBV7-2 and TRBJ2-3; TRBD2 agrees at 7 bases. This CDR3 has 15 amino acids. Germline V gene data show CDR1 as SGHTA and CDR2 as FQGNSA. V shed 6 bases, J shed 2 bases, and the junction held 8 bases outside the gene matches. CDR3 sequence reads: CASRLWGGPTDTQYF. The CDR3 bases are TGTGCCAGCAGATTGTGGGGGGGTCCCACAGATACGCAGTATTTT.

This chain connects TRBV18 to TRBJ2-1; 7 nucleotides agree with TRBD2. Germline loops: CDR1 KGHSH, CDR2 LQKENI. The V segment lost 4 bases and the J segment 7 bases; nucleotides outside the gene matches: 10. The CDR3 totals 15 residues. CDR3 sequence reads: CASSLTSPTGNEQFF. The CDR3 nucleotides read TGTGCCAGCTCACTGACTAGCCCCACGGGGAATGAGCAGTTCTTC.

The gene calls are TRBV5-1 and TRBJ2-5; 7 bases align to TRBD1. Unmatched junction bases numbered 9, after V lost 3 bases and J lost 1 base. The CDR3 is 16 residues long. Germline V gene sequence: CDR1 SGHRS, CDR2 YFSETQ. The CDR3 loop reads CASSSPHRGSQETQYF. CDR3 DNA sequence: TGCGCCAGCAGCTCCCCTCACAGGGGAAGCCAAGAGACCCAGTACTTC.

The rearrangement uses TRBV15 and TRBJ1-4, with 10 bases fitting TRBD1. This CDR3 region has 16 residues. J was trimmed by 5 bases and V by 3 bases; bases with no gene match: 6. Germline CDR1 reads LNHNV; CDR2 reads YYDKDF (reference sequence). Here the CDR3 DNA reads TGTGCCACCAGCAGCCTAGGGACAGGGGTAAATGAAAAACTGTTTTTT. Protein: CATSSLGTGVNEKLFF.

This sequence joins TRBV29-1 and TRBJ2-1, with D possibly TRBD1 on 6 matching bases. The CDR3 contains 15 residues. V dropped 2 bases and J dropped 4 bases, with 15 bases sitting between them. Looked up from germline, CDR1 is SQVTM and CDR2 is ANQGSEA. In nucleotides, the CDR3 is TGCAGCGTTGAATTCGGGCAGGGGTGGTACAATGAGCAGTTCTTC. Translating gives CSVEFGQGWYNEQFF.